This TCR beta chain originates from a study of OX40 agonist ivuxolimab in advanced cancers. Background for the entire study: Ivuxolimab, which targeted the costimulatory receptor OX40 (CD134), was an agonistic, fully human IgG2 monoclonal antibody. Intravenous ivuxolimab was administered to patients every 2 weeks at six dose levels: 0.01, 0.1, 0.3, 1.5, 3 and 10 mg/kg. Among the approximately 50 dose-escalation patients, 19 had hepatocellular carcinoma, some 15 melanoma, 9 renal cell carcinoma and 9 head and neck cancer. In the dose-escalation cohort, more than 75% of patients were male, and the mean age was around 60 years, with a range of roughly 20 to 80. Prior anti-PD-1, anti-PD-L1 or anti-CTLA-4 therapy was permitted, and about 40% of dose-escalation patients had received checkpoint inhibitors. Partial responses occurred in three dose-escalation patients: two with cutaneous melanoma and one with hepatocellular carcinoma. Peripheral TCRbeta sequencing aimed to test whether ivuxolimab altered TCR sequence diversity and caused clonal T-cell expansion. The paper covers the monotherapy dose-escalation part of the phase I ivuxolimab trial, which included N ≈ 52 patients.

Via the germline V gene (reference sequence), CDR1 is SEHNR and CDR2 FQNEAQ. The CDR3 starts with the cysteine, ends with the phenylalanine, and has 14 residues. Only CDR3 DNA remains: 42 bases, in frame from the first base. Germline trimming: 5 bases from V, 5 bases from J; junction bases outside gene matches: 6. Paper-wide results and their limitations: The antigen specificity of the peripheral T cells that underwent clonal expansion was not determined. Partial responders in the 0.1-3.0 mg/kg groups had among the lowest normalized peripheral clonal expansion, especially among CD8+ T cells. After ivuxolimab, more expanded clones were found on average in CD8+ T cells than in CD4+ T cells. Clonal expansion of both CD4+ and CD8+ blood T cells was observed from baseline to week 6 at doses 0.1 to 3.0 mg/kg. Low levels of normalized T-cell clonal expansion were also shown by some nonresponding patients.

With respect to this clone: Its antigen is still unknown. No clone much larger than this one lies a single base away; base qualities are absent.

Patients with a history of autoimmune disease or receiving systemic immunosuppression were excluded from the trial. Peripheral blood for TCR sequencing was collected from all dose cohorts at baseline, on cycle 4 day 1, and on cycle 7 day 1. Samples were obtained from an open-label, multicenter, first-in-human phase I dose-escalation trial of ivuxolimab. Adults with locally advanced or metastatic head and neck squamous cell, hepatocellular, melanoma or renal cell carcinoma were enrolled in the trial. Before TCR sequencing, CD4+ T cells and CD8+ T cells from peripheral blood were sorted into separate populations. For sequencing of the TCRbeta CDR3 region, genomic DNA was extracted from the sorted cells. The immunoSEQ Assay was used for sequencing of TCRbeta CDR3 regions. Entries here come from immuneACCESS through TCRdb and include only in-frame sequences with V and J called. Some clones fail to appear in such tables; in the studies checked, an unresolved V gene covers under half of the shortfall, and the cause of the remainder is unknown. This sample is represented by some 64,000 clones; about 89% of them were singletons. The ten largest clonotypes hold roughly a sixth of the sample.

The specimen comprised CD4+ or CD8+ T cells sorted from blood, sampled in a trial of the OX40 agonist ivuxolimab. This sequence originates from an adult with an advanced solid tumor such as melanoma, head and neck, liver or kidney cancer. The V gene is TRBV7-9 and the J gene is TRBJ1-1, and 9 junction bases match TRBD1. CDR3 protein: CASSPDRGETEAFF. The DNA is as follows: TGTGCCAGCAGCCCGGACAGGGGAGAGACTGAAGCTTTCTTT.